What follows are 6 T cell receptor beta chains derived from one specimen sequenced in a study of CD8 T cells in ankylosing spondylitis. Via MiXCR, TCRdb re-called the 5' RACE reads, giving one row per CDR3 protein. The table shows more than 250,000 distinct CDR3 sequences, with about 9.9% occurring only once. Material for sequencing was blood, either unsorted or a sorted T cell fraction (not recorded which). These receptors originate from a female donor with ankylosing spondylitis or in good health (not recorded which).

J is TRBJ2-7 and V is TRBV11-2; tentative D call: TRBD2 (5 bases). CDR1 and CDR2 from the germline V gene are SGHAT and FQNNGV. The germline V and J ends were trimmed by 3 bases and 6 bases, with 18 bases remaining between them. This CDR3 contains 15 residues. The CDR3 DNA follows: TGTGCCAGCAGCTTGTGGAAGGTGGGAGAGGCCGAGCAGTACTTC. Amino acid sequence: CASSLWKVGEAEQYF. The whole variable domain, remainder taken from reference TRBV11-2 and TRBJ2-7, is EAGVAQSPRYKIIEKRQSVAFWCNPISGHATLYWYQQILGQGPKLLIQFQNNGVVDDSQLPKDRFSAERLKGVDSTLKIQPAKLEDSAVYLCASSLWKVGEAEQYFGPGTRLTVT.

This clonotype has a count of ten or more. DNA for the CDR3: TGTGCCAGCAGCTTGGTTTGGGGGCAAGATGGCTACACCTTC. This encodes CASSLVWGQDGYTF. The genes are TRBV5-6 and TRBJ1-2; D might be TRBD1 (6 bases). Trimming left V 0 bases short and J 6 bases short, with 12 bases between. In germline, CDR1 is SGHDT, CDR2 YYEEEE. The length of the CDR3 is 14 residues.

The chain is built from TRBV15 and TRBJ2-1; 10 bases align to TRBD2. Losses at the gene ends were 0 bases for V and 4 bases for J; bases not matched to a gene: 6. CDR3 size: 17 residues. Germline V gene sequence: CDR1 LNHNV, CDR2 YYDKDF (reference sequence). CDR3 sequence reads: CATSRDGAGGQYNEQFF. Written as DNA, the CDR3 is TGTGCCACCAGCAGAGATGGAGCGGGAGGGCAATACAATGAGCAGTTCTTC.

In its sample, this clonotype was seen many times. The genes are TRBV4-2 and TRBJ1-5, with D unresolved. Trimming took 0 bases from V and 6 from J, leaving 12 bases between them. The germline V gene encodes CDR1 LGHNA and CDR2 YNFKEQ. The CDR3 totals 15 residues. The CDR3 bases are TGTGCCAGCAGCCAAGACCCAGGTCCTAGTCAGCCCCAGCATTTT. It encodes CASSQDPGPSQPQHF.

The sample holds many counts of this clonotype. This rearrangement joins TRBV20-1 to TRBJ2-1, with D perhaps matching TRBD2 (5 bases). CDR1 is DFQATT and CDR2 is SNEGSKA in the germline V gene (reference sequence). The length of the CDR3 is 14 residues. Trimming left V 5 bases short and J 6 bases short, with 17 bases between. CDR3 coding DNA: TGCAGTGCTCCTTCCCCCCGGACTCCCAATGAGCAGTTCTTC. It specifies CSAPSPRTPNEQFF.

Many counts were recorded for this clonotype. The rearrangement joins TRBV20-1 to TRBJ2-3; 10 bases line up with TRBD2. With 3 bases clipped from V and 4 bases from J, the junction kept 7 bases outside the gene matches. The CDR3 spans 15 residues. From germline, CDR1 is DFQATT and CDR2 SNEGSKA (reference sequence). The CDR3 coding sequence is TGCAGTGCTAGCCCCCTAGCGGGAGTGGCAGATACGCAGTATTTT. This gives the protein CSASPLAGVADTQYF.